Following are 10 T cell receptor beta chains from one sample sequenced in a study of blood T cell repertoires in COVID-19. The table came from immunoSEQ multiplex PCR; TCRdb's copy has only in-frame clones and leaves some out. The top ten hold around 3.1% of the sample, which has about 130,000 clones, 70% to 85% seen once. What was sequenced was peripheral blood. These receptors all stem from a woman at least 80 years old with acute or convalescent COVID-19.

This clone was observed a few times. The rearrangement uses TRBV27 and TRBJ1-4, with 7 bases that match TRBD1. Germline CDR1 and CDR2: MNHEY and SMNVEV (reference sequence). This CDR3 has 12 amino acids. With V trimmed by 4 bases and J by 8 bases, 1 base remained unmatched. This chain's CDR3 is CASSYRGEKLFF. As DNA, the CDR3 is TGTGCCAGCAGTTACAGGGGCGAAAAACTGTTTTTT.

The rearrangement links TRBV5-1 to TRBJ2-7; 10 bases agree with TRBD1. Germline CDR1 is SGHRS and CDR2 is YFSETQ. V trimming: 0 bases; J trimming: 7 bases; junction bases outside the gene matches: 4. The CDR3 is 14 amino acids. For the CDR3, the DNA is TGCGCCAGCAGCTTGGGACAGGGGGCGCGAGAGCAGTACTTC. It is translated as CASSLGQGAREQYF.

The chain links TRBV5-6 to TRBJ1-2, with 7 bases identical to TRBD1. Unmatched junction bases numbered 11, after V lost 4 bases and J lost 8 bases. The CDR3 spans 14 residues. CDR1 is SGHDT, CDR2 YYEEEE, per germline. The CDR3 loop is CASSPGGEVRGYTF. The CDR3 region has the DNA TGTGCCAGCAGCCCAGGGGGTGAAGTCCGGGGCTACACCTTC.

J is TRBJ2-1 and V is TRBV19; the match to TRBD2 covers 10 bases. The length of the CDR3 is 16 residues. J lost 4 bases, V lost 5 bases, and 8 bases had no gene match. The germline CDR1 and CDR2 sequences are LNHDA and SQIVND (reference sequence). The CDR3 reads CASSPRGLAVYNEQFF. CDR3 DNA: TGTGCCAGTAGTCCCAGAGGACTAGCGGTGTACAATGAGCAGTTCTTC.

V usage is TRBV7-9 and J usage is TRBJ2-3; 11 bases align to TRBD2. Looked up from germline, CDR1 is SEHNR and CDR2 is FQNEAQ (reference sequence). The V gene end was trimmed by 5 bases and the J gene end by 3 bases; junction bases not matched to a gene: 4. This CDR3 region has 15 residues. DNA for the CDR3: TGTGCCAGCAGCCAGGCTAGCGGGGGGACAGATACGCAGTATTTT. This encodes CASSQASGGTDTQYF.

This chain uses TRBV12-3 or TRBV12-4 with TRBJ2-1; TRBD2 agrees at 10 bases. This CDR3 is 13 amino acids long. The junction had 3 bases not matched to a gene; V was cut back by 3 bases and J by 10 bases. The CDR3 loop reads CASSFQRGGEQFF. The CDR3 nucleotides are TGTGCCAGCAGTTTCCAGCGGGGGGGAGAGCAGTTCTTC.

The rearrangement links TRBV30 to TRBJ1-2; TRBD1 agrees at 7 bases. J was trimmed by 4 bases and V by 2 bases; bases with no gene match: 7. The germline V gene has CDR1 GTSNPN and CDR2 SVGIG (reference sequence). This CDR3 has 14 residues. DNA for the CDR3: TGTGCCTGGAGTCCGGGACAGACGACCTATGGCTACACCTTC. Encoded protein: CAWSPGQTTYGYTF.

Notes on this clone: Other DNA sequences in the sample encode the same CDR3. The chain carries TRBV19 and TRBJ1-5; D is perhaps TRBD1 (6 bases). CDR3 size: 13 residues. Deletions cut 6 bases from V and 7 bases from J, with 13 bases between. CDR1 and CDR2 from the germline V gene are LNHDA and SQIVND (reference sequence). The CDR3 region is CASRSQGNQPQHF. The CDR3 DNA reads as TGTGCCAGTAGATCACAGGGAAACCAGCCCCAGCATTTT.

The chain combines TRBV25-1 with TRBJ1-1; TRBD1 aligns across 8 bases. The germline V gene encodes CDR1 MGHDK and CDR2 SYGVNS. V shed 7 bases, J shed 5 bases, and the junction held 12 bases outside the gene matches. The CDR3 extends over 15 amino acids. CDR3 DNA sequence: TGTGCCAGCACCGCTACCCAGGGGGCGACGACTGAAGCTTTCTTT. Translated: CASTATQGATTEAFF.

This chain joins TRBV7-3 and TRBJ1-1, with TRBD1 matching 8 bases. Germline V CDR1 and CDR2: SGHTA, FQGTGA. The V and J ends lost 1 base and 3 bases, in that order; junction bases with no gene match: 4. The CDR3 spans 15 residues. CDR3 residues: CASSLMGQADTEAFF. CDR3 bases: TGTGCCAGCAGCTTAATGGGACAGGCGGACACTGAAGCTTTCTTT.